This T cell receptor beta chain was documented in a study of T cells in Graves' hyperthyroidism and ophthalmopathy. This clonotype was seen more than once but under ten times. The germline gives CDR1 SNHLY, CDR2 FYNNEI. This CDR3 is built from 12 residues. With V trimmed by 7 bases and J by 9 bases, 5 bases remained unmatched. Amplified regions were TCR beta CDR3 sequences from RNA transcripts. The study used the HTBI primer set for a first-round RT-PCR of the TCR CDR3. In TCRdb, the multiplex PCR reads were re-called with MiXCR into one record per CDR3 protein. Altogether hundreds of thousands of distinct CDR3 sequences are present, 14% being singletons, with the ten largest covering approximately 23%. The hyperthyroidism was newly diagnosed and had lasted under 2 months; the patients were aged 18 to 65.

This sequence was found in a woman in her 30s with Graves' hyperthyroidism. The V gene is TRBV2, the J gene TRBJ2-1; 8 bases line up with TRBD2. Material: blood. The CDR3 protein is CASIVSGSEQFF. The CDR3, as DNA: TGTGCCAGCATTGTCAGCGGGAGTGAGCAGTTCTTC.